The 30 T cell receptor beta chains given below trace back to one sample, sequenced in a study of vaccination and CD4 T cells after COVID-19. What these receptors recognize is not known. Sequencing of DNA taken from cultured CD4+ T cells relied on the Oncomine TCR Beta short-read assay. TCRdb reprocessed the PCR reads via MiXCR and lists one record per CDR3 protein. The table includes more than 2,000 distinct CDR3 sequences, 15% to 20% detected once. As for treatment: approximately 11-day PBMC culture with coronavirus spike peptide pools or control peptides (ViraFEST assay). From the unexposed donor, CD4+ T cells were collected ahead of the COVID-19 pandemic (2011-2018). Sequencing was done on a sample of CD4+ T cells from blood, cultured in vitro. The source is a human donor in good health.

The gene calls are TRBV3-1 and TRBJ1-2; D possibly corresponds to TRBD1 (5 bases). This CDR3 has 13 residues. Germline-derived CDR1 and CDR2 are LGHDT and YNNKEL (reference sequence). The germline V and J ends were trimmed by 4 bases and 0 bases, with 6 bases remaining between them. The CDR3 coding sequence is TGTGCCAGCAGCCTGGGGGCTAACTATGGCTACACCTTC. Protein product: CASSLGANYGYTF. The whole variable domain, filled in from reference TRBV3-1 and TRBJ1-2, reads DTAVSQTPKYLVTQMGNDKSIKCEQNLGHDTMYWYKQDSKKFLKIMFSYNNKELIINETVPNRFSPKSPDKAHLNLHINSLELGDSAVYFCASSLGANYGYTFGSGTRLTVV.

The sample holds a few counts of this clonotype. The V call is TRBV20-1, the J call TRBJ2-6; D is uncertain. The germline gives CDR1 DFQATT, CDR2 SNEGSKA (reference sequence). Trimming left V 7 bases short and J 4 bases short, with 11 bases between. The CDR3 consists of 13 residues. CDR3 region: CSVTTPGANVLTF. CDR3 coding DNA: TGCAGTGTTACCACTCCGGGGGCCAACGTCCTGACTTTC.

This clonotype appeared a few times. The chain carries TRBV28 and TRBJ1-6, with TRBD1 identical over 12 bases. V lost 6 bases to trimming and J lost 5 bases; unmatched junction nucleotides: 14. The germline V gene has CDR1 MDHEN and CDR2 SYDVKM. This CDR3 spans 19 amino acids. In DNA, the CDR3 is TGTGCCAGCAGACCAGGCTCCGGGACAGGGGGCGCCCATAATTCACCCCTCCACTTT. It specifies CASRPGSGTGGAHNSPLHF.

Remarks on this clonotype: A single base separates this from a much larger clone, so it may be a read error. The rearrangement uses TRBV7-2 and TRBJ2-7; 14 bases are shared with TRBD2. Germline V gene lookup returns CDR1 SGHTA and CDR2 FQGNSA. After removal of 4 bases from V and 8 bases from J, the junction contained 4 bases not matched to a gene. The CDR3 is made up of 14 amino acids. CDR3 in amino acids: CASSSTSGGAKQYF. CDR3 nucleotide sequence: TGTGCCAGCAGCTCGACTAGCGGGGGGGCCAAGCAGTACTTC.

V gene TRBV19 combines with J gene TRBJ2-1; D gene uncertain. CDR1 LNHDA and CDR2 SQIVND come from the germline V gene (reference sequence). The CDR3 extends over 14 amino acids. The V and J ends lost 5 bases and 6 bases respectively, with 14 bases between them. The CDR3 sequence: CASSRLGPPNEQFF. The CDR3, as DNA: TGTGCCAGTAGTCGCTTAGGCCCCCCCAATGAGCAGTTCTTC.

The chain carries TRBV10-3 and TRBJ2-3, with 12 bases fitting TRBD2. Germline CDR1 and CDR2: ENHRY and SYGVKD. The CDR3 is made up of 18 amino acids. Trimming took 10 bases from V and 3 from J; bases not matched to a gene: 17. Here the CDR3 reads CATQGLLASGGGTDTQYF. In nucleotides, the CDR3 is TGTGCCACCCAGGGGCTCCTCGCTAGCGGGGGGGGGACAGATACGCAGTATTTT.

J is TRBJ2-1 and V is TRBV9, with TRBD2 identical over 10 bases. The germline gives CDR1 SGDLS, CDR2 YYNGEE. The CDR3 spans 15 residues. Trimming at V came to 3 bases and at J to 4 bases, leaving 4 bases not matched to a gene. The CDR3 region has the DNA TGTGCCAGCAGCGCAACTAGCGGGGCTTACAATGAGCAGTTCTTC. Encoded protein: CASSATSGAYNEQFF.

This clonotype ranks as medium-sized. In DNA form, the CDR3 reads TGCAGTGCTAGGGGACTAGCGGGAGGGGAGACCCAGTACTTC. It translates to CSARGLAGGETQYF. The chain carries TRBV20-1 and TRBJ2-5, with TRBD2 identical over 16 bases. The CDR3 is 14 residues long. The germline V gene encodes CDR1 DFQATT and CDR2 SNEGSKA (reference sequence). Unmatched junction bases numbered 0, after V lost 3 bases and J lost 5 bases.

By proportion, this clonotype is large. The V call is TRBV20-1, the J call TRBJ1-5; TRBD1 might be the D (5 bases). Per the germline V gene, CDR1 is DFQATT and CDR2 is SNEGSKA (reference sequence). The CDR3 extends over 13 amino acids. Trimming took 5 bases from V and 7 from J, leaving 15 bases between them. As DNA, the CDR3 is TGCAGTGCTGACGGGGGAGGGATGCAGCCCCAGCATTTT. Amino acid sequence: CSADGGGMQPQHF.

This clonotype was counted between two and nine times. This chain connects TRBV20-1 to TRBJ1-5; D remains ambiguous. Germline V gene lookup returns CDR1 DFQATT and CDR2 SNEGSKA (reference sequence). The CDR3 covers 13 residues. The V and J ends lost 1 base and 3 bases respectively, with 7 bases between them. The CDR3 is CSARGSLNQPQHF. The CDR3 DNA follows: TGCAGTGCTAGAGGGAGCCTCAATCAGCCCCAGCATTTT.

The chain uses TRBV25-1 and TRBJ2-7, with D unresolved. The CDR3 spans 14 residues. Trimming left V 5 bases short and J 3 bases short, with 14 bases between. Germline V gene data show CDR1 as MGHDK and CDR2 as SYGVNS. The CDR3 spells CASSRKNRFYEQYF. Written as DNA, the CDR3 is TGTGCCAGCAGTCGTAAGAACAGATTCTACGAGCAGTACTTC.

In DNA, the CDR3 is TGTGCCAGCTCACCGACGGTAAGGACTAGCGAGACAGATACGCAGTATTTT. Its protein product is CASSPTVRTSETDTQYF. The chain uses TRBV18 and TRBJ2-3, with 9 bases lining up with TRBD2. CDR3 size: 17 residues. The V and J ends lost 3 bases and 3 bases, in that order; junction bases with no gene match: 10. From germline, CDR1 is KGHSH and CDR2 LQKENI.

This clonotype is labeled medium-sized. V is TRBV20-1 and J is TRBJ1-6; tentative D call: TRBD1 (5 bases). The V and J ends lost 3 bases and 0 bases respectively, with 21 bases between them. This CDR3 spans 19 amino acids. Germline V gives CDR1 DFQATT, CDR2 SNEGSKA (reference sequence). The CDR3 region is CSASPGGRGLSSYNSPLHF. CDR3 coding DNA: TGCAGTGCTAGCCCCGGAGGACGGGGCTTAAGCTCCTATAATTCACCCCTCCACTTT.

This clonotype is deemed large. The CDR3 region is CAIPGTSGANEQFF. CDR3 coding DNA: TGTGCCATCCCCGGGACTAGCGGGGCCAATGAGCAGTTCTTC. The chain carries TRBV2 and TRBJ2-1, with 13 nucleotides matching TRBD2. The germline V gene has CDR1 SNHLY and CDR2 FYNNEI. The CDR3 sequence is 14 residues long. The J segment lost 6 bases and the V segment lost 10 bases, leaving 6 bases of the junction unmatched.

The rearrangement joins TRBV27 to TRBJ2-3; no clear D gene. The closer fit of TRBJ1-5 to the DNA end suggests the J call may be wrong. The CDR3 spans 15 residues. Germline assignment: CDR1 MNHEY and CDR2 SMNVEV (reference sequence). CDR3 in amino acids: CASRNSGRPTDTQHF. In DNA form, the CDR3 reads TGTGCCAGCAGAAATAGCGGGAGGCCCACAGATACGCAGCATTTT.

The rearrangement links TRBV20-1 to TRBJ1-4, with 7 bases identical to TRBD1. Per germline, CDR1 DFQATT and CDR2 SNEGSKA (reference sequence). V lost 3 bases and J lost 8; bases outside the gene matches: 6. The CDR3 is 13 amino acids. The CDR3 here is CSARRAGGEKLFF. The CDR3 nucleotides read TGCAGTGCTAGGAGGGCAGGGGGAGAAAAACTGTTTTTT.

This chain links TRBV5-5 with TRBJ2-1, with D possibly TRBD2 on 6 matching bases. The V and J ends lost 2 bases and 0 bases respectively, with 18 bases between them. Germline CDR1 is SGHKS and CDR2 is YYEKEE (reference sequence). This CDR3 spans 18 amino acids. The CDR3 bases are TGTGCCAGCAGCTTATTGGCGGGGCTCCGGAGCTCCTACAATGAGCAGTTCTTC. Its protein product is CASSLLAGLRSSYNEQFF.

With regard to this clonotype: Given a much more abundant clone one base away, this may be a read error. The chain recombines TRBV28 with TRBJ1-2; D may be TRBD1 (6 bases). This CDR3 is 18 amino acids long. The germline gives CDR1 MDHEN, CDR2 SYDVKM. Trimming took 7 bases from V and 1 from J, leaving 25 bases between them. This CDR3 reads CASMGTWSPRRRNYGYTF. CDR3 in DNA: TGTGCCAGCATGGGGACATGGTCGCCTCGGCGGCGTAACTATGGCTACACCTTC.

About this clonotype itself: A junction end diverges from the germline sequence, so it may reflect a read error. The V gene is TRBV7-2, the J gene TRBJ2-5; D is unresolved. Germline CDR1 and CDR2: SGHTA and FQGNSA. The CDR3 sequence is 14 residues long. The CDR3 loop is CASSASKTGETHYF. The CDR3 DNA follows: TGTGCCAGCAGCGCCTCGAAAACCGGAGAGACCCACTACTTC.

This clonotype has a handful of counts. This CDR3 is CSAIPGGSGANVLTF. The CDR3 DNA reads as TGCAGTGCTATACCCGGCGGTTCTGGGGCCAACGTCCTGACTTTC. The chain has TRBV20-1 and TRBJ2-6, with unresolved D. Germline V gene lookup returns CDR1 DFQATT and CDR2 SNEGSKA (reference sequence). V was trimmed by 4 bases and J by 1 base, leaving 11 bases between them. This CDR3 is built from 15 residues.

This clonotype is medium-sized (0.01 to 0.1%) in the sample. The rearrangement links TRBV7-2 to TRBJ2-7; no firm D call. Trimming pared 4 bases from V and 7 bases from J, leaving 14 bases between. Germline CDR1 and CDR2: SGHTA and FQGNSA. The CDR3 contains 13 residues. CDR3: CASSSWAPSEQYF. CDR3 nucleotides: TGTGCCAGCAGCTCGTGGGCCCCCTCGGAGCAGTACTTC.

This clonotype was counted a few times. The V gene is TRBV7-2, the J gene TRBJ2-7; 11 bases fit TRBD2. Germline V gene data show CDR1 as SGHTA and CDR2 as FQGNSA. V dropped 1 base and J dropped 1; count of bases not matched to a gene: 3. The CDR3 covers 16 residues. CDR3 bases: TGTGCCAGCAGCTTAGGACTAGCGGGGCTTTCCTACGAGCAGTACTTC. It translates to CASSLGLAGLSYEQYF.

The rearrangement links TRBV7-2 to TRBJ2-3; TRBD2 agrees at 8 bases. Germline CDR1 SGHTA, CDR2 FQGNSA. CDR3 length: 14 amino acids. V was clipped by 7 bases and J by 8 bases; unmatched bases: 11. CDR3 sequence reads: CASTGTSRSGTQYF. CDR3 nucleotides: TGTGCCAGCACCGGGACTAGTCGTTCCGGTACGCAGTATTTT.

This rearrangement joins TRBV7-9 to TRBJ2-5; D may be TRBD1 or TRBD2 (5 bases each). V lost 5 bases, J lost 2 bases, and 12 bases lay in between. This CDR3 comprises 14 residues. CDR1 and CDR2 from the germline V gene are SEHNR and FQNEAQ (reference sequence). The CDR3 nucleotides read TGTGCCAGCAGCAACCGGGACGGACAAGAGACCCAGTACTTC. It is translated as CASSNRDGQETQYF.

The chain couples TRBV5-1 to TRBJ1-5; the match to TRBD1 covers 7 bases. Trimming removed 4 bases from V and 2 bases from J; junction bases left unmatched: 6. The CDR3 has 15 amino acids. Germline lookup yields CDR1 SGHRS and CDR2 YFSETQ. CDR3 DNA sequence: TGCGCCAGCAGCCGGACAGGTGACGGCAATCAGCCCCAGCATTTT. It codes for CASSRTGDGNQPQHF.

The chain carries TRBV4-3 and TRBJ1-2, with 9 bases identical to TRBD1. V shed 0 bases and J 1 base; nucleotides not matched to a gene: 3. The CDR3 length is 16 residues. Germline-derived CDR1 and CDR2 are LGHNA and YSLEER. The CDR3 loop is CASSQDRTGVNYGYTF. The CDR3 DNA follows: TGCGCCAGCAGCCAAGATCGGACAGGGGTTAACTATGGCTACACCTTC.

A few counts support this clonotype. This chain uses TRBV7-2 with TRBJ1-5; 7 positions agree with TRBD1. Germline CDR1 is SGHTA and CDR2 is FQGNSA. J lost 5 bases, V lost 0 bases, and 1 base had no gene match. The CDR3 is 14 amino acids. CDR3 coding DNA: TGTGCCAGCAGCTTAGCGACAGGGTATCAGCCCCAGCATTTT. This codes for CASSLATGYQPQHF.

This clonotype occurred a few times. The chain links TRBV12-3 or TRBV12-4 to TRBJ1-1; no firm D call. This CDR3 contains 14 residues. V lost 2 bases and J lost 2, with 9 bases in between. The CDR3 coding sequence is TGTGCCAGCAGTTTATTTGGCGGCAACACTGAAGCTTTCTTT. It yields the protein CASSLFGGNTEAFF.

By its share, this clonotype is medium-sized. This chain uses TRBV20-1 with TRBJ1-2, with D hard to call. The CDR3 is 12 residues long. V was trimmed by 6 bases and J by 5 bases, leaving 13 bases between them. CDR1 and CDR2 (germline): DFQATT, SNEGSKA (reference sequence). CDR3 region: CSAPRIDYGYTF. Here the CDR3 DNA reads TGCAGTGCCCCCAGGATAGATTATGGCTACACCTTC.

A note on this clonotype: The junction does not match germline at one end; this may be a read error. This sequence joins TRBV10-3 and TRBJ2-7, with D uncertain. The CDR3 is 13 amino acids. Per the germline V gene, CDR1 is ENHRY and CDR2 is SYGVKD. The CDR3 sequence: CAISAGGSYGQYF. The CDR3 DNA reads TGTGCCATCAGTGCCGGCGGCAGCTACGGGCAGTACTTC.